In this sample, the clone carrying this T cell receptor beta chain turned up once. The antigen remains undetermined. CDR1 is MNHEY, CDR2 SMNVEV, per germline (reference sequence). V lost 3 bases and J 4 bases, leaving 12 bases between the germline ends. CDR3 length: 14 amino acids. Here immunoSEQ multiplex PCR was the method, and the copy in TCRdb shows in-frame clones only, minus some. The repertoire holds roughly 4,600 clones, with approximately 91% as singletons. This sample was taken from a study of brain metastases from non-small cell lung cancer. Whole-study findings and limits: Compared with their matched primary tumors, about 62% of brain metastases showed expanded T-cell clones. Paired brain metastases and primary tumors largely shared TCR repertoires. Fewer infiltrating T cells were found in brain metastases than primaries.

Sequenced input: tissue from a brain metastasis. This TCR came from a donor over 35 with non-small cell lung cancer. The rearrangement joins TRBV27 to TRBJ1-2, with D possibly being TRBD1 (6 bases). CDR3 nucleotide sequence: TGTGCCAGCAGTTTGGGAGGACAGCCCTATGGCTACACCTTC. The encoded protein is CASSLGGQPYGYTF.